The 5 T cell receptor beta chains given below trace back to one sample, sequenced in a study of T cell repertoires in cytomegalovirus infection (dated by TCRdb to between 2018 and 2021). These receptors' antigens are unknown. The treatment or condition label for this specimen denotes: in vitro stimulation with specific CMV peptide epitopes to enrich CMV-specific T cells. The listed sequencing device is Illumina HiSeq 1500. TCRdb reanalyzed the raw reads on its own, using fastp at Q25 for trimming and MiXCR for clone calling, and kept in-frame beta chains. For every CDR3 protein sequence, its rows merge into one entry that carries the most common genes and DNA. This sample gives under 300,000 distinct CDR3 sequences in total; less than 25% of them show up just once. The leading ten clones occupy roughly a fifth of the sample. The specimen was cultured PBMCs, collected from culture after CMV antigen stimulation. The source is a human donor in good health (CMV status not recorded). Some clones in this sample may be carry-over from other donors' samples.

This clonotype was found many times. The chain joins TRBV25-1 to TRBJ2-3, with TRBD2 matching 11 bases. Germline CDR1 MGHDK, CDR2 SYGVNS. The CDR3 is 14 amino acids. Trimming cost V 5 bases and J 4 bases; bases outside gene matches: 2. CDR3 nucleotide sequence: TGTGCCAGCAGTCCTAGCGGGGGGTCAGATACGCAGTATTTT. Residues: CASSPSGGSDTQYF.

At least ten counts were recorded for this clonotype. This sequence joins TRBV7-9 and TRBJ2-2, with a possible D match to TRBD2 (6 bases). The germline V and J ends were trimmed by 5 bases and 4 bases, with 11 bases remaining between them. The CDR3 totals 14 residues. Looked up from germline, CDR1 is SEHNR and CDR2 is FQNEAQ (reference sequence). The CDR3 sequence is CASSAGGTTGELFF. The DNA of the CDR3 is TGTGCCAGCAGCGCAGGAGGGACCACCGGGGAGCTGTTTTTT.

This clonotype was recorded at least ten times. The chain links TRBV20-1 to TRBJ2-7, with D possibly matching TRBD1 (6 bases). The CDR3 runs to 14 residues. V was clipped by 4 bases and J by 1 base, with 14 bases between them. The germline gives CDR1 DFQATT, CDR2 SNEGSKA (reference sequence). CDR3 protein: CSAKLRDKSYEQYV. CDR3 nucleotide sequence: TGCAGTGCTAAACTCCGGGACAAGTCCTACGAGCAGTACGTC.

The chain links TRBV12-3 or TRBV12-4 to TRBJ1-5; D not resolved. CDR3 length: 12 residues. V gave up 7 bases and J gave up 4 bases, with 8 bases separating them. This CDR3 reads CASKMLNQPQHF. CDR3 coding DNA: TGTGCCAGCAAGATGTTGAATCAGCCCCAGCATTTT.

This clonotype was detected ten times or more. The chain is built from TRBV7-3 and TRBJ2-5, with 7 positions matching TRBD1. Germline CDR1 SGHTA, CDR2 FQGTGA. This CDR3 is built from 15 residues. Trimming cost V 5 bases and J 1 base; bases outside gene matches: 7. The CDR3 nucleotides read TGTGCCAGCAGCCCGACAGGGTACCCCCAAGAGACCCAGTACTTC. Its translation: CASSPTGYPQETQYF.